The sequence of this T cell receptor (beta chain) was determined in a study of CXCR3-negative and CXCR3-positive naive CD8 T cells (dated 2019 in TCRdb). Turning to the overall study: In total, some 140 million TRB reads were obtained, which works out to roughly 1.5 +/- 0.3 million reads per library. Diversity and physicochemical repertoire analyses covered about a dozen donors pooled from two independent experiments. Naive subsets from a handful of donors and memory cells from 3 donors were included in the TRBV-TRBJ cluster analysis. The research as a whole found: Compared with CXCR3-negative naive cells, CXCR3-positive naive cells had TRB CDR3s with higher hydrophobicity (lower Kidera factor 4), lower energy, and higher strength and volume indices. Surface CD5, linked to self-reactivity in mice, was comparable between naive subsets; TCR interaction strength was therefore also inferred from TRB CDR3 physicochemical properties. Naive CXCR3-negative and CXCR3-positive cells from the same donor showed similar TRBV-TRBJ usage, whereas memory cells showed distinct patterns. Freshly isolated PBMCs were used for most assays because CXCR3 expression partially decreased after cryopreservation. Comparably high repertoire diversity was found in both naive subsets, whereas much lower repertoire diversity was found in memory CD8+ T cells.

Sequenced on a NextSeq 550. The Human TCR Profiling Kit (MiLaboratory) was used to make UMI-labeled 5' RACE TRB cDNA libraries. cDNA synthesis used the entire amount of extracted RNA, and PCR amplification then used the entire amount of cDNA produced. Libraries were prepared in parallel with an identical number of PCR cycles. As for the authors' bioinformatics: About 50,000 +/- 10,000 unique UMI-labeled TRB cDNA molecules per library were extracted with MIGEC and MiXCR, with at least two reads per UMI required. On average, each library contained about 40,000 +/- 10,000 functional in-frame TRB CDR3 nucleotide clonotypes without stop codons. After downsampling to 5000 UMI-labeled TRB molecules per sample, diversity metrics such as normalized Shannon-Wiener and Chao1 were calculated in VDJtools. VDJtools was used to calculate clonotype-size-weighted physicochemical properties of the central five CDR3 residues, namely interaction energy, strength, volume and Kidera factor 4. The reads underwent TCRdb reprocessing, giving one record for each CDR3 protein sequence and no DNA. These V and J calls derive from TCRdb rather than the authors' analysis. This sample's listing comprises about 150,000 distinct CDR3 sequences. The ten largest clones take up roughly 0.39% of the sample.

Per the germline V gene, MNHEY is the CDR1 and SVGAGI is the CDR2. Taken from cysteine to phenylalanine, the CDR3 has 19 residues. DNA was not recorded. For every CD8+ T cell subset, some 310,000 cells were flow-sorted straight into RLT lysis buffer, and each subset was sorted in triplicate. Naive CD8+ T cells were defined stringently as CD45RO-CCR7+CD27+CD95- to exclude memory contaminants. Standard density gradient centrifugation was used to isolate peripheral blood mononuclear cells from buffy coats. A FACSAria III was used to flow-sort naive CXCR3-negative and CXCR3-positive CD8+ T cells. Total RNA was extracted from sorted cells with an RNeasy Mini Kit. Regarding this clonotype: Its antigen target is currently unknown.

The chain is assembled from TRBV6-5 and TRBJ2-1; TCRdb proposes TRBD2, but this gene call is untestable without DNA. Specimen: naive CXCR3+ CD8+ T cells from blood. In the paper's terms, the cell subset or site label means: CD45RO-CCR7+CD27+CD95- naive CD8+ T cells expressing CXCR3 (TNR3+). The sequence was collected from a human donor in good health. Some clones in this sample may be carry-over from other donors' samples. The CDR3 region has the sequence CASSSLRGPFRRNYNEQFF.